Listed below are T cell receptor beta chains from one sample, sequenced in a study of T cells in localized non-small cell lung cancer. Only in-frame clones appear in the TCRdb table, and some are missing; sequencing was by immunoSEQ multiplex PCR. The sample carries approximately 12,000 clones, about 86% recorded once. The sequencing here drew on peripheral blood, taken before any cancer treatment. The receptors come from a male donor at least 60 years old with stage I lung adenocarcinoma. Each CDR3 is given with its conserved first and last residue. A D gene is named only where the DNA matches it firmly. Rows may omit the clone size; those that give it use once, few, many or a size class.

V	D	size	J	DNA	CDR3
TRBV5-1	TRBD2	NA	TRBJ2-2	TGCGCCAGCAGCTTGGGTTCCGGACTAGCGGGAGTCGGGGAGCTGTTTTTT	CASSLGSGLAGVGELFF
TRBV6-1	TRBD1	NA	TRBJ1-4	TGTGCCAGCAGTGACGAGGGGGCGACTGAAAAACTGTTTTTT	CASSDEGATEKLFF
TRBV28	TRBD1	NA	TRBJ1-1	TGTGCCAGCAGTGTCGGGGACAGGGCAAACACTGAAGCTTTCTTT	CASSVGDRANTEAFF
TRBV7-2	TRBD1	NA	TRBJ2-3	TGTGCCAGCAGCTTAGCCCCATCAGGGGGCGGTCGACGGCCGTATTTT	CASSLAPSGGGRRPYF
TRBV28	NA	NA	TRBJ2-6	TGTGCCAGCAGTTGGGCCCGGGACGGGCGTAATGGGGCCAACGTCCTGACTTTC	CASSWARDGRNGANVLTF
TRBV5-1	NA	NA	TRBJ2-7	TGCGCCAGCAGCCTAAACCCGGACTCCTACTACGAGCAGTACTTC	CASSLNPDSYYEQYF
TRBV5-1	NA	NA	TRBJ2-2	TGCGCCAGCGACCTCGGGGTCACCGGGGAGCTGTTTTTT	CASDLGVTGELFF
TRBV4-1	NA	NA	TRBJ1-3	TGCGCCAGCAGCCAAGAGGGTCTGTTACGCTCTGGAAACACCATATATTTT	CASSQEGLLRSGNTIYF
TRBV9	NA	NA	TRBJ2-5	TGTGCCAGCAGCAAACTCTGGGGGGAGTCGCGAGAGACCCAGTACTTC	CASSKLWGESRETQYF
TRBV6-5	NA	once	TRBJ2-2	TGTGCCAGCAGTTTTACAGGGGCGGGGACCGGGGAGCTGTTTTTT	CASSFTGAGTGELFF
TRBV7-2	NA	NA	TRBJ2-7	TGTGCCAGCAGCTTACGTGGCTCCGAGCAGTACTTC	CASSLRGSEQYF
TRBV6-5	NA	NA	TRBJ2-7	TGTGCCAGCAAGAGAAGACAGGACCCCTCCTACGAGCAGTACTTC	CASKRRQDPSYEQYF
TRBV6-7	NA	NA	TRBJ1-1	TGTGCCAGCAGAAAAGGACCCAGCAACACTGAAGCTTTCTTT	CASRKGPSNTEAFF
TRBV28	NA	NA	TRBJ2-7	TGTGCCAGCGTTGGAGGGGGGGGCACGTTCTACGAGCAGTACTTC	CASVGGGGTFYEQYF
TRBV4-1	NA	NA	TRBJ1-5	TGCGCCAGCAGCGCAACCGGGACACTATCCGGGCCCCAGCATTTT	CASSATGTLSGPQHF
TRBV7-9	NA	NA	TRBJ1-4	TGTGCCAGCAGCCTAAAGGGGGTATCTAATGAAAAACTGTTTTTT	CASSLKGVSNEKLFF
TRBV6-4	NA	once	TRBJ2-7	TGTGCCAGCAGTGACCGGCAGGAACTCTCCTACGAGCAGTACTTC	CASSDRQELSYEQYF
TRBV7-9	NA	NA	TRBJ2-3	TGTGCCAGCAGCTTTTATAGGACAGCTAGCACAGATACGCAGTATTTT	CASSFYRTASTDTQYF
TRBV6-1	NA	once	TRBJ1-5	TGTGCCAGCAGTGAACCAGGGATTAGCAATCAGCCCCAGCATTTT	CASSEPGISNQPQHF
TRBV5-4	TRBD2	NA	TRBJ2-7	TGTGCCAGCAGCTTCGGAGGACTAGCGGGGTACCGGACTACCTACGAGCAGTACTTC	CASSFGGLAGYRTTYEQYF
TRBV28	NA	few	TRBJ1-2	TGTGCCAGCACCGAACAGGGATATGGCTACACCTTC	CASTEQGYGYTF
TRBV27	NA	NA	TRBJ2-3	TGTGCCAGCAGTTACCAGGGGCGGACAGATACGCAGTATTTT	CASSYQGRTDTQYF
TRBV2	TRBD2	NA	TRBJ2-3	TGTGCCAGCAGTGAGGGACTAGCGGGAGTAGATACGCAGTATTTT	CASSEGLAGVDTQYF
TRBV2	NA	once	TRBJ1-2	TGTGCCACCCGGCGGGTGGTCGATGGCTACACCTTC	CATRRVVDGYTF
TRBV19	NA	NA	TRBJ2-2	TGTGCCAGTAAGGATATGGTGCTCTCCGGGGAGCTGTTTTTT	CASKDMVLSGELFF
TRBV28	NA	NA	TRBJ1-4	TGTGCCAGCCGGACAGTTAATGAAAAACTGTTTTTT	CASRTVNEKLFF
TRBV6-5	NA	NA	TRBJ2-7	TGTGCCAGCAGCCGGGGACGCAGCCCCTACGAGCAGTACTTC	CASSRGRSPYEQYF
TRBV6-6	NA	NA	TRBJ2-1	TGTGCCAGCACAACGGGACTTACCTACAATGAGCAGTTCTTC	CASTTGLTYNEQFF
TRBV9	TRBD1	NA	TRBJ1-3	TGTGCCAGCAGCGTAGGGGACAGCCTAGGAAACACCATATATTTT	CASSVGDSLGNTIYF
TRBV10-3	NA	NA	TRBJ2-7	TGTGCCATCAGTGAGTCGACTGTAGACAGGTCCTACGAGCAGCACTTC	CAISESTVDRSYEQHF
TRBV18	TRBD1	NA	TRBJ2-2	TGTGCCAGCTCCCCCGTACAGGGGAGCACCGGGGAGCTGTTTTTT	CASSPVQGSTGELFF
TRBV7-9	TRBD2	NA	TRBJ2-1	TGTGCCAGCAGAACCCCGGGGACTAGCGGGGCCTCCTACAATGAGCAGTTCTTC	CASRTPGTSGASYNEQFF
TRBV7-2	TRBD1	NA	TRBJ2-5	TGTGCCAGCAGCTCGGCGCGCACGACAGGGAAGAAAGAGACCCAGTACTTC	CASSSARTTGKKETQYF
TRBV10-3	NA	NA	TRBJ2-7	TGTGCCATCAGTGAGTCGACTGTAGACAGGTCCTACGAGCAGTACTTC	CAISESTVDRSYEQYF
TRBV7-9	NA	few	TRBJ2-7	TGTGCCAGCAGCCCCTTGGGGGGACGGAAGGACGAGCAGTACTTC	CASSPLGGRKDEQYF
TRBV7-8	TRBD1	NA	TRBJ2-3	TGTGCCAGCAGCCTAACCTTCGACAGGGTTCAGTATTTT	CASSLTFDRVQYF
TRBV15	TRBD2	NA	TRBJ2-7	TGTGCCACCAGCAGAGAGCGGAGCGGGAGTGAAGAGCAGTACTTC	CATSRERSGSEEQYF
TRBV28	NA	NA	TRBJ2-7	TGTGCCAGCAGTCGAAACTACGAGCAGTACTTC	CASSRNYEQYF
TRBV28	NA	NA	TRBJ2-5	TGTGCCAGCAGTTCCCCAGGGGGGCTGGGAGAGACCCAGTACTTC	CASSSPGGLGETQYF
TRBV7-9	TRBD2	NA	TRBJ2-7	TGTGCCAGCAGCCGTTTGACTAGCGGGCAGTACTTC	CASSRLTSGQYF
TRBV4-2	TRBD2	NA	TRBJ2-1	TGTGCCAGCAGCCAAGATCAGGCTAGCGGGGCATACAATGAGCAGTTCTTC	CASSQDQASGAYNEQFF
TRBV28	NA	NA	TRBJ1-5	TGTGCCAGCAGTTCCCTCATGCAATATAGCAATCAGCCCCAGCATTTT	CASSSLMQYSNQPQHF
TRBV27	NA	NA	TRBJ2-3	TGTGCCAGCAGTATGGGCGGGCCCAGAGGCACAGATACGCAGTATTTT	CASSMGGPRGTDTQYF
TRBV2	NA	NA	TRBJ1-1	TGTGCCAGCAGTCGGGGGCGCGACACTGAAGCTTTCTTT	CASSRGRDTEAFF
TRBV7-8	TRBD2	large	TRBJ2-1	TGTGCCAGCAGCCGCGGACTAGCGGGAGGCGAAAACAATGAGCAGTTCTTC	CASSRGLAGGENNEQFF
TRBV5-8	NA	NA	TRBJ2-1	TGTGCCAGCGATCCGGGGAGGTTATGGAATGAGCAGTTCTTC	CASDPGRLWNEQFF
TRBV29-1	NA	NA	TRBJ1-1	TGCAGCGTTGTAGGGGACACTGAAGCTTTCTTT	CSVVGDTEAFF
TRBV20-1	NA	NA	TRBJ1-1	TGCAGTGCTAGAATGAACACTGAAGCTTTCTTT	CSARMNTEAFF
TRBV4-3	TRBD1	NA	TRBJ2-5	TGCGCCAGCAGCCAAGGGACAGGGGCGTTTAGGCAAGAGACCCAGTACTTC	CASSQGTGAFRQETQYF
TRBV12-1	NA	NA	TRBJ2-7	TGTGCCAGCAGCTTGCCGGGGGGGCAGGGATGTCAGGGCGAGCAGTACTTC	CASSLPGGQGCQGEQYF